The 32 T cell receptor beta chains below were found in one sample sequenced in a study of T-cell memory formation after mild COVID-19. MiXCR, run by TCRdb on the 5' RACE reads, gives a single entry per CDR3 protein. The table includes over 300,000 distinct CDR3 sequences, 20% to 25% detected once. What was sequenced was PBMCs or a T cell subset sorted from them (not recorded which). Receptor source: a man aged 18 to 35 who had mild COVID-19 (a few samples of this study predate the infection). Cell type and time point are not known.

This clonotype was counted a few times. The gene calls are TRBV24-1 and TRBJ2-6; the D is unclear. Deletions cut 4 bases from V and 2 bases from J, with 8 bases between. The germline V gene has CDR1 KGHDR and CDR2 SFDVKD. CDR3 length: 15 amino acids. In DNA, the CDR3 is TGTGCCACCAGTGACCCTGGGGCTGGGGCCAACGTCCTGACTTTC. This gives the protein CATSDPGAGANVLTF.

V usage is TRBV2 and J usage is TRBJ2-4; a weak D match, TRBD1 (6 bases). CDR1 and CDR2 (germline): SNHLY, FYNNEI. CDR3 size: 12 residues. V lost 2 bases and J lost 7, with 6 bases in between. CDR3 residues: CASSEQGNIQYF. In DNA form, the CDR3 reads TGTGCCAGCAGTGAACAGGGGAACATTCAGTACTTC.

This chain uses TRBV7-2 with TRBJ1-3; maybe TRBD1 (6 bases). The ends were cut back, 5 bases at V and 2 bases at J, with 13 bases in the middle. The CDR3 length is 15 residues. Germline CDR1 reads SGHTA; CDR2 reads FQGNSA. The CDR3 is CASSPVPGAGNTIYF. The DNA of the CDR3 is TGTGCCAGCAGCCCGGTCCCAGGGGCTGGAAACACCATATATTTT.

The rearrangement uses TRBV7-3 and TRBJ2-7, with D perhaps TRBD2 (7 bases). Germline CDR1 SGHTA, CDR2 FQGTGA. V was clipped by 2 bases and J by 2 bases, with 13 bases between them. The CDR3 length is 15 residues. The CDR3 sequence: CASSLEGGTPYEQYF. The CDR3 DNA follows: TGTGCCAGCAGCTTAGAGGGGGGGACCCCCTACGAGCAGTACTTC. Variable domain in full (rest from reference TRBV7-3 and TRBJ2-7): GAGVSQTPSNKVTEKGKYVELRCDPISGHTALYWYRQSLGQGPEFLIYFQGTGAADDSGLPNDRFFAVRPEGSVSTLKIQRTERGDSAVYLCASSLEGGTPYEQYFGPGTRLTVT.

This clonotype was detected a few times. The rearrangement uses TRBV11-2 and TRBJ1-3; maybe TRBD1 (6 bases). Trimming shortened V by 8 bases and J by 0 bases, and 11 bases separated the two germline ends. The CDR3 runs 14 residues. Germline-derived CDR1 and CDR2 are SGHAT and FQNNGV. In DNA, the CDR3 is TGTGCCAGCCGTGGGGGGGCCTCTGGAAACACCATATATTTT. Protein product: CASRGGASGNTIYF.

This clonotype was counted a few times. The chain is built from TRBV13 and TRBJ1-2, with TRBD1 identical over 8 bases. Germline CDR1 and CDR2: PRHDT and FYEKMQ (reference sequence). The V gene end was trimmed by 5 bases and the J gene end by 8 bases; junction bases not matched to a gene: 4. This CDR3 is built from 12 residues. CDR3 sequence (DNA): TGTGCCAGCAGCCGGACAGGGAGAGGCTACACCTTC. As protein: CASSRTGRGYTF.

The chain recombines TRBV6-5 with TRBJ2-1; 8 nucleotides agree with TRBD1. The length of the CDR3 is 15 residues. The germline V gene encodes CDR1 MNHEY and CDR2 SVGAGI. The V segment lost 1 base and the J segment 9 bases; nucleotides outside the gene matches: 8. CDR3 DNA: TGTGCCAGCAGTTACTGGTCGGACAGGGCTGGTGAGCAGTTCTTC. Its protein is CASSYWSDRAGEQFF.

The chain joins TRBV6-2 or TRBV6-3 to TRBJ2-2, with D maybe TRBD1 (5 bases). The CDR3 runs 13 residues. Deletions cut 6 bases from V and 7 bases from J, with 12 bases between. The germline V gene encodes CDR1 MNHEY and CDR2 SVGEGT. CDR3 nucleotides: TGTGCCAGCAGCAACCCAGGGTACGGGGAGCTGTTTTTT. The encoded protein is CASSNPGYGELFF.

The rearrangement joins TRBV5-1 to TRBJ1-1; 8 nucleotides align to TRBD1. Per germline, CDR1 SGHRS and CDR2 YFSETQ. The CDR3 runs 18 residues. The V segment lost 0 bases and the J segment 0 bases; nucleotides outside the gene matches: 10. CDR3 residues: CASSLGRGHKAMNTEAFF. DNA for the CDR3: TGCGCCAGCAGCTTGGGCAGGGGGCATAAGGCCATGAACACTGAAGCTTTCTTT. Variable domain in full (rest from reference TRBV5-1 and TRBJ1-1): KAGVTQTPRYLIKTRGQQVTLSCSPISGHRSVSWYQQTPGQGLQFLFEYFSETQRNKGNFPGRFSGRQFSNSRSEMNVSTLELGDSALYLCASSLGRGHKAMNTEAFFGQGTRLTVV.

The rearrangement uses TRBV10-3 and TRBJ1-1; weak D call: TRBD1 (6 bases). Germline values: CDR1 ENHRY, CDR2 SYGVKD. CDR3 length equals 17 residues. Between the trimmed V and J ends, which lost 3 bases and 4 bases, there was a span of 21 bases. The CDR3 nucleotides read TGTGCCATCAGTGAATCTTGGGGACAAGGATCGGGCACTGAAGCTTTCTTT. Translated, it gives CAISESWGQGSGTEAFF.

This clonotype was seen at least ten times. The chain uses TRBV6-2 or TRBV6-3 and TRBJ2-3; D gene uncertain. The CDR3 spans 11 residues. Germline loops: CDR1 MNHEY, CDR2 SVGEGT. Trimming removed 5 bases at V and 4 bases at J, with 4 bases between. The CDR3 sequence: CASSRPDTQYF. DNA of the CDR3: TGTGCCAGCAGTCGGCCAGATACGCAGTATTTT.

This chain uses TRBV5-1 with TRBJ2-4; 9 bases are shared with TRBD1. V lost 9 bases, J lost 7 bases, and 11 bases stayed unmatched. Germline V gene data show CDR1 as SGHRS and CDR2 as YFSETQ. CDR3 size: 14 residues. The CDR3 nucleotides are TGCGCCACGACCGAAACGACAGGGGGGAACATTCAGTACTTC. As protein: CATTETTGGNIQYF.

The chain couples TRBV9 to TRBJ2-6; 12 bases fit TRBD2. The CDR3 consists of 18 residues. Trimming cost V 8 bases and J 0 bases; bases outside gene matches: 9. Germline V gene data show CDR1 as SGDLS and CDR2 as YYNGEE. The CDR3: CASGGVTSGGSGANVLTF. CDR3 DNA sequence: TGTGCCAGTGGGGGTGTGACTAGCGGGGGCTCTGGGGCCAACGTCCTGACTTTC. The complete variable domain, with remaining parts taken from reference TRBV9 and TRBJ2-6, reads DSGVTQTPKHLITATGQRVTLRCSPRSGDLSVYWYQQSLDQGLQFLIQYYNGEERAKGNILERFSAQQFPDLHSELNLSSLELGDSALYFCASGGVTSGGSGANVLTFGAGSRLTVL.

The rearrangement joins TRBV7-9 to TRBJ1-4, with D uncertain. V lost 4 bases to trimming and J lost 7 bases, with 13 bases between them. Germline V gene data show CDR1 as SEHNR and CDR2 as FQNEAQ (reference sequence). This CDR3 has 14 residues. CDR3 sequence (DNA): TGTGCCAGCAGCTCCTCACAGTCCCCTGAAAAACTGTTTTTT. Encoded protein: CASSSSQSPEKLFF.

The chain links TRBV9 to TRBJ1-2, with no clear D. CDR1 is SGDLS, CDR2 YYNGEE, per germline. The CDR3 is 12 residues long. V gave up 3 bases and J gave up 7 bases, with 10 bases separating them. This CDR3 reads CASSDRLVGYTF. The CDR3 DNA reads as TGTGCCAGCAGCGACAGATTGGTTGGCTACACCTTC.

This clonotype came up a few times. The chain employs TRBV5-1 and TRBJ1-1; 9 nucleotides match TRBD1. Germline CDR1 SGHRS, CDR2 YFSETQ. The CDR3 runs to 15 residues. J gave up 4 bases and V 2 bases, and 6 bases lay outside the gene matches. The DNA for the CDR3 is TGCGCCAGCAGCTTTCCGGGACAGGGACTCACTGAAGCTTTCTTT. The encoded protein is CASSFPGQGLTEAFF.

This clonotype was picked up many times. The chain links TRBV20-1 to TRBJ1-1; possible D gene TRBD1, 5 bases. The germline V and J ends were trimmed by 1 base and 5 bases, with 11 bases remaining between them. Germline assignment: CDR1 DFQATT and CDR2 SNEGSKA (reference sequence). CDR3 length: 13 residues. The CDR3 DNA is TGCAGTGCTAGAGGAGAGGGGACGACTGAAGCTTTCTTT. Translating it yields CSARGEGTTEAFF.

J is TRBJ2-7 and V is TRBV2, with D possibly being TRBD1 or TRBD2 (6 bases each). This CDR3 is 16 amino acids long. Trimming removed 2 bases at V and 3 bases at J, with 17 bases between. Germline V gives CDR1 SNHLY, CDR2 FYNNEI. The CDR3 here is CASSEYGGGIYYEQYF. The CDR3 DNA reads as TGTGCCAGCAGTGAATACGGAGGGGGAATATACTACGAGCAGTACTTC.

This clonotype was recorded many times. The chain recombines TRBV12-3 or TRBV12-4 with TRBJ2-2, with D tentatively TRBD2 (5 bases). The V end lost 8 bases, the J end lost 7 bases, and 8 bases lay between the germline ends. CDR3 size: 11 residues. The CDR3 loop is CASRGLGELFF. In nucleotides, the CDR3 is TGTGCCAGCCGGGGTCTCGGGGAGCTGTTTTTT.

This clonotype was counted only a few times. The J gene is TRBJ1-5, the V gene TRBV7-8, with 12 bases lining up with TRBD1. J lost 5 bases, V lost 1 base, and 9 bases had no gene match. The germline CDR1 and CDR2 sequences are SGHVS and FQNEAQ. The CDR3 consists of 18 residues. The CDR3 reads CASSLVMTGTGGYQPQHF. The CDR3, as DNA: TGTGCCAGCAGCTTAGTAATGACCGGGACAGGGGGCTATCAGCCCCAGCATTTT.

The genes are TRBV29-1 and TRBJ1-2, with TRBD1 matching 8 bases. The J segment lost 5 bases and the V segment lost 3 bases, leaving 5 bases of the junction unmatched. CDR1 and CDR2 (germline): SQVTM, ANQGSEA. This CDR3 is built from 13 residues. The CDR3 reads CSVEGRGLYGYTF. For the CDR3, the DNA is TGCAGCGTTGAGGGCAGGGGGCTTTATGGCTACACCTTC. Drawing the rest from reference TRBV29-1 and TRBJ1-2, the complete variable domain is SAVISQKPSRDICQRGTSLTIQCQVDSQVTMMFWYRQQPGQSLTLIATANQGSEATYESGFVIDKFPISRPNLTFSTLTVSNMSPEDSSIYLCSVEGRGLYGYTFGSGTRLTVV.

The chain has TRBV7-7 and TRBJ2-7; D is unresolved. The germline V and J ends were trimmed by 1 base and 3 bases, with 10 bases remaining between them. The germline V gene has CDR1 SSHAT and CDR2 FNYEAQ (reference sequence). There are 14 residues in the CDR3. The CDR3 protein is CASSLVHRYYEQYF. As DNA, the CDR3 is TGTGCCAGCAGCTTAGTCCACAGATACTACGAGCAGTACTTC.

This clonotype has a handful of counts. V is TRBV2 and J is TRBJ2-7; D is unresolved. The CDR3 consists of 12 residues. Germline V gives CDR1 SNHLY, CDR2 FYNNEI. V lost 3 bases to trimming and J lost 3 bases, with 6 bases between them. CDR3 DNA sequence: TGTGCCAGCAGTGATCTGGTCTACGAGCAGTACTTC. Translation gives CASSDLVYEQYF.

The genes are TRBV27 and TRBJ2-3, with 7 nucleotides matching TRBD2. The CDR3 extends over 16 amino acids. The V and J ends lost 3 bases and 0 bases, in that order; junction bases with no gene match: 6. The germline V gene has CDR1 MNHEY and CDR2 SMNVEV (reference sequence). The CDR3 DNA sequence: TGTGCCAGCAGTTTTTGGGGAGGGACTAGCACAGATACGCAGTATTTT. Its translation is CASSFWGGTSTDTQYF.

In its sample, this clonotype was seen a few times. The V gene is TRBV30, the J gene TRBJ2-6; D unresolved. CDR3 size: 14 residues. Trimming shortened V by 1 base and J by 3 bases, and 7 bases separated the two germline ends. Germline V lookup: CDR1 GTSNPN, CDR2 SVGIG (reference sequence). The CDR3 DNA reads as TGTGCCTGGAGTGAAGGAATTGGGGCCAACGTCCTGACTTTC. This codes for CAWSEGIGANVLTF.

Many counts were recorded for this clonotype. The gene calls are TRBV4-1 and TRBJ2-7; maybe TRBD2 (6 bases). This CDR3 comprises 14 residues. V was clipped by 1 base and J by 3 bases, with 10 bases between them. Germline V CDR1 and CDR2: MGHRA, YSYEKL. The CDR3 DNA sequence: TGCGCCAGCAGCCAAGGGTTGCGGGGCTACGAGCAGTACTTC. This translates into CASSQGLRGYEQYF.

This clonotype came up a few times. The chain combines TRBV5-1 with TRBJ2-7; 7 bases align to TRBD1. V gave up 4 bases and J gave up 1 base; unmatched junction bases: 5. This CDR3 has 14 amino acids. Germline loops: CDR1 SGHRS, CDR2 YFSETQ. This CDR3 reads CASSLGQTSYEQYF. The DNA for the CDR3 is TGCGCCAGCAGCCTGGGACAGACTTCCTACGAGCAGTACTTC.

This clonotype has more than one count but fewer than ten. The chain uses TRBV10-3 and TRBJ2-7, with TRBD1 matching over 10 bases. V was pared by 9 bases and J by 5 bases, with 7 bases of the junction left unmatched. This CDR3 has 13 residues. The germline V gene encodes CDR1 ENHRY and CDR2 SYGVKD. CDR3 DNA: TGTGCCATTCATGGGACAGGGGAGCACGAGCAGTACTTC. This translates into CAIHGTGEHEQYF.

In this sample, this clonotype turned up a few times. J is TRBJ1-5 and V is TRBV10-3, with TRBD1 matching 9 bases. Germline CDR1 and CDR2: ENHRY and SYGVKD. The CDR3 is 13 residues long. V gave up 10 bases and J gave up 3 bases; unmatched junction bases: 4. The CDR3 DNA reads TGTGCCACAAACAGGGGGCCCAATCAGCCCCAGCATTTT. Encoded protein: CATNRGPNQPQHF.

J is TRBJ2-5 and V is TRBV4-3, with D perhaps being TRBD1 or TRBD2 (6 bases each). Trimming took off 4 bases at V and 4 bases at J, with 22 bases between the two ends. Germline V CDR1 and CDR2: LGHNA, YSLEER. CDR3 length: 17 residues. CDR3 protein: CASSPLEGGRRGETQYF. The CDR3 nucleotides read TGCGCCAGCAGCCCCCTCGAGGGGGGCCGTCGGGGAGAGACCCAGTACTTC.

This clonotype was counted between two and nine times. V usage is TRBV6-4 and J usage is TRBJ1-6, with 7 bases identical to TRBD1. This CDR3 comprises 14 residues. Germline V gives CDR1 MRHNA, CDR2 SNTAGT. Trimming cost V 2 bases and J 9 bases; bases outside gene matches: 4. For the CDR3, the DNA is TGTGCCAGCAGTGACGGGACAGAGACTTCACCCCTCCACTTT. Its translation is CASSDGTETSPLHF.

The chain joins TRBV27 to TRBJ1-4; 10 bases fit TRBD1. From germline, CDR1 is MNHEY and CDR2 SMNVEV (reference sequence). With 7 bases clipped from V and 4 bases from J, the junction kept 9 bases outside the gene matches. There are 16 residues in the CDR3. The chain's CDR3 is CASTATGGRSNEKLFF. The CDR3 region has the DNA TGTGCCAGCACCGCGACAGGGGGCAGGAGTAATGAAAAACTGTTTTTT.